One sample yielded the 31 T cell receptor beta chains listed below, sequenced in a study of radiotherapy plus CTLA-4 blockade in lung cancer. The data were produced by immunoSEQ multiplex PCR, yet TCRdb's version contains in-frame clones alone and is incomplete. The sample carries over 95,000 clones, around 79% recorded once. This material consisted of peripheral blood, taken from a patient treated with radiotherapy plus ipilimumab. The receptors were gathered from a human donor with non-small cell lung cancer who had a partial response to radiotherapy plus ipilimumab. Some clones in this sample may be carry-over from other donors' samples.

This clone has a handful of counts. This rearrangement joins TRBV28 to TRBJ2-7, with 11 bases aligning to TRBD2. This CDR3 has 18 residues. CDR1 MDHEN and CDR2 SYDVKM come from the germline V gene. The junction had 16 bases not matched to a gene; V was cut back by 6 bases and J by 3 bases. CDR3 in amino acids: CASRSGRTRLAGYYEQYF. CDR3 nucleotides: TGTGCCAGCAGGTCGGGAAGGACTAGACTAGCGGGATACTACGAGCAGTACTTC.

This chain connects TRBV28 to TRBJ2-7, with TRBD2 identical over 7 bases. J gave up 2 bases and V 1 base, and 5 bases lay outside the gene matches. This CDR3 is built from 15 residues. From germline, CDR1 is MDHEN and CDR2 SYDVKM. CDR3 region: CASSLYGGSTYEQYF. The CDR3 DNA sequence: TGTGCCAGCAGTTTATACGGCGGGAGTACCTACGAGCAGTACTTC.

This clone occurred a few times. This sequence joins TRBV9 and TRBJ1-2; 8 bases match TRBD1. Unmatched junction bases numbered 6, after V lost 3 bases and J lost 8 bases. This CDR3 is built from 13 residues. Germline CDR1 and CDR2: SGDLS and YYNGEE. The CDR3 region is CASSASDRDGYTF. The CDR3 coding sequence is TGTGCCAGCAGCGCCTCGGACAGGGACGGCTACACCTTC. Drawing the rest from reference TRBV9 and TRBJ1-2, the complete variable domain is DSGVTQTPKHLITATGQRVTLRCSPRSGDLSVYWYQQSLDQGLQFLIQYYNGEERAKGNILERFSAQQFPDLHSELNLSSLELGDSALYFCASSASDRDGYTFGSGTRLTVV.

The V and J genes are TRBV6-1 and TRBJ2-5; TRBD2 agrees at 7 bases. Germline CDR1 is MNHNS and CDR2 is SASEGT. The CDR3 spans 14 residues. Unmatched junction bases numbered 10, after V lost 7 bases and J lost 5 bases. This chain's CDR3 is CASTLAGDLETQYF. DNA of the CDR3: TGTGCCAGCACGTTGGCGGGAGATTTGGAGACCCAGTACTTC.

The J gene is TRBJ2-5, the V gene TRBV27, with TRBD2 matching over 7 bases. This CDR3 is built from 13 residues. Germline CDR1 and CDR2: MNHEY and SMNVEV (reference sequence). The junction had 5 bases not matched to a gene; V was cut back by 5 bases and J by 5 bases. The CDR3 here is CASSKRGGETQYF. DNA for the CDR3: TGTGCCAGCAGTAAGCGGGGTGGGGAGACCCAGTACTTC.

The chain couples TRBV7-3 to TRBJ2-5; weak D call: TRBD2 (6 bases). Per germline, CDR1 SGHTA and CDR2 FQGTGA. The CDR3 is 13 residues long. V shed 0 bases and J shed 4 bases, with 6 bases lying between them. The CDR3 spells CASSLTGGETQYF. The DNA for the CDR3 is TGTGCCAGCAGCTTAACGGGGGGAGAGACCCAGTACTTC. The variable domain in full, completed from reference TRBV7-3 and TRBJ2-5, reads GAGVSQTPSNKVTEKGKYVELRCDPISGHTALYWYRQSLGQGPEFLIYFQGTGAADDSGLPNDRFFAVRPEGSVSTLKIQRTERGDSAVYLCASSLTGGETQYFGPGTRLLVL.

J is TRBJ2-7 and V is TRBV19, with TRBD1 as a possible D gene (5 bases). The V and J ends lost 3 bases and 7 bases respectively, with 13 bases between them. Germline assignment: CDR1 LNHDA and CDR2 SQIVND (reference sequence). This CDR3 comprises 13 residues. The CDR3 coding sequence is TGTGCCAGTAGTATCGGAGCAGGGTGGGAGCAGTACTTC. This translates into CASSIGAGWEQYF.

This clone was counted ten times or more. The rearrangement uses TRBV13 and TRBJ1-1; possibly TRBD1 for D (5 bases). This CDR3 region has 16 residues. Germline assignment: CDR1 PRHDT and CDR2 FYEKMQ (reference sequence). Trimming shortened V by 5 bases and J by 0 bases, and 16 bases separated the two germline ends. As DNA, the CDR3 is TGTGCCAGCAGCGGGGCAGGCAACCGTCTGAACACTGAAGCTTTCTTT. Translation: CASSGAGNRLNTEAFF.

The chain employs TRBV18 and TRBJ2-1; 11 positions agree with TRBD2. The junction had 9 bases not matched to a gene; V was cut back by 5 bases and J by 6 bases. Germline CDR1 is KGHSH and CDR2 is LQKENI. The CDR3 sequence is 16 residues long. The DNA of the CDR3 is TGTGCCAGCTCAAAATCTAGCGGGGGGCTCACCAATGAGCAGTTCTTC. It codes for CASSKSSGGLTNEQFF.

The V and J genes are TRBV10-1 and TRBJ2-5; TRBD1 matches at 7 bases. V dropped 2 bases and J dropped 3; count of bases not matched to a gene: 6. This CDR3 is built from 15 residues. Germline CDR1 is WNHNN and CDR2 is SYGVQD (reference sequence). DNA for the CDR3: TGCGCCAGCAGTGAGAAGGGGGCTAAGAAAGAGACCCAGTACTTC. Encoded protein: CASSEKGAKKETQYF.

This clone has just a few counts. The J gene is TRBJ1-3, the V gene TRBV6-1; TRBD1 might be the D (6 bases). The CDR3 covers 15 residues. Germline CDR1 is MNHNS and CDR2 is SASEGT. V shed 6 bases and J shed 3 bases, with 15 bases lying between them. CDR3 DNA: TGTGCCAGCAGCCGATCGGGGGGCGGTGGAAACACCATATATTTT. Translation: CASSRSGGGGNTIYF.

The genes are TRBV6-4 and TRBJ1-2; TRBD1 might be the D (5 bases). V dropped 2 bases and J dropped 8 bases, with 9 bases sitting between them. The CDR3 totals 12 residues. CDR1 is MRHNA and CDR2 is SNTAGT in the germline V gene. The CDR3 DNA reads TGTGCCAGCAGTGACACCTCAGGGGGCTACACCTTC. Amino acids: CASSDTSGGYTF.

The chain is built from TRBV20-1 and TRBJ2-5, with a possible D match to TRBD1 (5 bases). There are 10 residues in the CDR3. Germline V gene sequence: CDR1 DFQATT, CDR2 SNEGSKA (reference sequence). DNA of the CDR3: TGCAGCCAGGGCCATGAGACCCAGTACTTC. It codes for CSQGHETQYF.

CDR3 sequence reads: CASSKDSQARYEQYF. The CDR3 bases are TGTGCCAGTAGTAAAGACAGCCAGGCCCGCTACGAGCAGTACTTC. The chain couples TRBV19 to TRBJ2-7; D might be TRBD1 (5 bases). Germline V lookup: CDR1 LNHDA, CDR2 SQIVND (reference sequence). The CDR3 consists of 15 residues. V was trimmed by 4 bases and J by 3 bases, leaving 16 bases between them. The whole variable domain, filled in from reference TRBV19 and TRBJ2-7, reads DGGITQSPKYLFRKEGQNVTLSCEQNLNHDAMYWYRQDPGQGLRLIYYSQIVNDFQKGDIAEGYSVSREKKESFPLTVTSAQKNPTAFYLCASSKDSQARYEQYFGPGTRLTVT.

The gene calls are TRBV29-1 and TRBJ2-4; 11 nucleotides match TRBD2. CDR1 and CDR2 from the germline V gene are SQVTM and ANQGSEA. The CDR3 extends over 18 amino acids. The trim removed 6 bases at V and 0 bases at J, leaving 13 bases unmatched. The CDR3 DNA reads TGCAGCGTCACCACGGGACTAGCGGAGAAGATAGCCAAAAACATTCAGTACTTC. Amino acid sequence: CSVTTGLAEKIAKNIQYF.

The chain is built from TRBV19 and TRBJ1-5; TRBD1 matches 10 bases. Germline V gene data show CDR1 as LNHDA and CDR2 as SQIVND (reference sequence). V gave up 4 bases and J gave up 3 bases; unmatched junction bases: 3. The CDR3 loop spans 15 amino acids. CDR3 nucleotide sequence: TGTGCCAGTAGTACGGGACAGGGGTTCAATCAGCCCCAGCATTTT. Translated: CASSTGQGFNQPQHF.

In regard to this clone: Mismatch with germline at one junction end may stem from a read error. V gene TRBV27 combines with J gene TRBJ2-3, with D maybe TRBD1 (5 bases). Germline V gene lookup returns CDR1 MNHEY and CDR2 SMNVEV (reference sequence). The CDR3 has 13 amino acids. CDR3 protein: CASSFTDTNTQYF. DNA of the CDR3: TGTGCCAGCAGTTTTACGGACACAAATACGCAGTATTTT.

This clone was observed once. The chain combines TRBV5-6 with TRBJ2-3, with 7 positions matching TRBD1. The CDR3 is 16 residues long. Looked up from germline, CDR1 is SGHDT and CDR2 is YYEEEE. Germline trimming cut 0 bases from V and 4 bases from J; bases unmatched to any gene: 8. The CDR3 reads CASSLGQGNLADTQYF. DNA of the CDR3: TGTGCCAGCAGCTTGGGACAGGGTAATCTGGCAGATACGCAGTATTTT.

This clone has only a few counts. In DNA, the CDR3 is TGCGCCAGCAGCTTGCTAGCGGGAGGGATCGGGGAGCTGTTTTTT. As protein: CASSLLAGGIGELFF. The chain uses TRBV5-1 and TRBJ2-2; TRBD2 agrees at 12 bases. The V gene end was trimmed by 1 base and the J gene end by 7 bases; junction bases not matched to a gene: 2. Looked up from germline, CDR1 is SGHRS and CDR2 is YFSETQ. CDR3 length: 15 residues.

The V call is TRBV7-9, the J call TRBJ2-7, with 7 bases matching TRBD2. CDR3 length: 14 residues. The junction had 4 bases not matched to a gene; V was cut back by 1 base and J by 4 bases. The germline gives CDR1 SEHNR, CDR2 FQNEAQ (reference sequence). The CDR3 coding sequence is TGTGCCAGCAGCTTAGGTAGCGGGCGGTACGAGCAGTACTTC. Its protein is CASSLGSGRYEQYF.

In its sample, this clone was seen a few times. This sequence joins TRBV9 and TRBJ1-4; 11 bases line up with TRBD1. This CDR3 has 17 residues. Germline V gives CDR1 SGDLS, CDR2 YYNGEE. After removal of 3 bases from V and 2 bases from J, the junction contained 6 bases not matched to a gene. CDR3 amino acids: CASSGGQGVGTNEKLFF. The DNA for the CDR3 is TGTGCCAGCAGCGGGGGACAGGGGGTTGGCACTAATGAAAAACTGTTTTTT. The complete variable domain, with remaining parts taken from reference TRBV9 and TRBJ1-4, reads DSGVTQTPKHLITATGQRVTLRCSPRSGDLSVYWYQQSLDQGLQFLIQYYNGEERAKGNILERFSAQQFPDLHSELNLSSLELGDSALYFCASSGGQGVGTNEKLFFGSGTQLSVL.

The chain recombines TRBV5-1 with TRBJ2-1; 13 bases fit TRBD2. V lost 5 bases, J lost 8 bases, and 7 bases stayed unmatched. Looked up from germline, CDR1 is SGHRS and CDR2 is YFSETQ. The length of the CDR3 is 15 residues. CDR3 region: CASRRTSGSSDEQFF. CDR3 nucleotide sequence: TGCGCCAGCAGGAGGACTAGCGGGAGTTCCGATGAGCAGTTCTTC.

This clone appeared a few times. The chain links TRBV5-6 to TRBJ2-1; tentatively, D is TRBD1 (5 bases). CDR3 length equals 14 residues. The germline gives CDR1 SGHDT, CDR2 YYEEEE. Trimming left V 4 bases short and J 5 bases short, with 13 bases between. This CDR3 reads CASSRLGADNEQFF. For the CDR3, the DNA is TGTGCCAGCAGCCGCTTAGGGGCCGACAATGAGCAGTTCTTC. The variable domain in full, with the rest retrieved from reference TRBV5-6 and TRBJ2-1, is DAGVTQSPTHLIKTRGQQVTLRCSPKSGHDTVSWYQQALGQGPQFIFQYYEEEERQRGNFPDRFSGHQFPNYSSELNVNALLLGDSALYLCASSRLGADNEQFFGPGTRLTVL.

The chain joins TRBV7-9 to TRBJ2-5, with a weak D call TRBD1 (5 bases). The V end was cut by 0 bases, the J end by 3 bases, with 8 bases between. Germline V lookup: CDR1 SEHNR, CDR2 FQNEAQ (reference sequence). The CDR3 length is 14 residues. CDR3 DNA sequence: TGTGCCAGCAGCTTAGCGGGGCGGAAAGAGACCCAGTACTTC. Translating it yields CASSLAGRKETQYF.

The chain uses TRBV28 and TRBJ1-3; no firm D call. V was trimmed by 5 bases and J by 2 bases, leaving 16 bases between them. Germline V lookup: CDR1 MDHEN, CDR2 SYDVKM. The length of the CDR3 is 16 residues. The CDR3 DNA follows: TGTGCCAGCAGTCCTAGTAATATACTCGCTGGAAACACCATATATTTT. Encoded protein: CASSPSNILAGNTIYF.

This sequence joins TRBV6-6 and TRBJ1-6; D may be TRBD1 (6 bases). V lost 2 bases and J lost 7, with 12 bases in between. The CDR3 totals 15 residues. The germline V gene has CDR1 MNHNY and CDR2 SVGAGI (reference sequence). The CDR3, as DNA: TGTGCCAGCAGTTACCCAACAGGGCAGAATTCACCCCTCCACTTT. Translated: CASSYPTGQNSPLHF.

The V gene is TRBV5-1, the J gene TRBJ2-7; 9 positions match TRBD1. The CDR3 covers 18 residues. Germline V CDR1 and CDR2: SGHRS, YFSETQ. V dropped 4 bases and J dropped 0; count of bases not matched to a gene: 14. The CDR3 DNA follows: TGCGCCAGCAGCCCCCCGGGACAGGGTGTTCGAGTCTCCTACGAGCAGTACTTC. Its translation: CASSPPGQGVRVSYEQYF. Based on the CDR3 plus reference TRBV5-1 and TRBJ2-7, the full variable domain is KAGVTQTPRYLIKTRGQQVTLSCSPISGHRSVSWYQQTPGQGLQFLFEYFSETQRNKGNFPGRFSGRQFSNSRSEMNVSTLELGDSALYLCASSPPGQGVRVSYEQYFGPGTRLTVT.

This clone counts as medium-sized. Other DNA sequences from this sample encode an identical CDR3 as well. V and J are TRBV6-6 and TRBJ1-5; D remains ambiguous. This CDR3 region has 14 residues. Germline loops: CDR1 MNHNY, CDR2 SVGAGI (reference sequence). The V gene lost 4 bases and the J gene lost 2 bases, with 9 bases spanning the gap. Here the CDR3 reads CASSSSSGNQPQHF. CDR3 sequence (DNA): TGTGCCAGCAGTTCGAGCTCCGGCAATCAGCCCCAGCATTTT.

Ten or more counts support this clone. The chain joins TRBV13 to TRBJ1-4; D is possibly TRBD1 (5 bases). CDR1 is PRHDT, CDR2 FYEKMQ, per germline (reference sequence). This CDR3 has 14 amino acids. Between the trimmed V and J ends, which lost 0 bases and 4 bases, there was a span of 6 bases. The CDR3 DNA follows: TGTGCCAGCAGCTTAGGGGACATTAATGAAAAACTGTTTTTT. This codes for CASSLGDINEKLFF.

The V call is TRBV5-5, the J call TRBJ2-1; the D is unclear. Per germline, CDR1 SGHKS and CDR2 YYEKEE (reference sequence). The CDR3 sequence is 13 residues long. V shed 1 base and J shed 9 bases, with 11 bases lying between them. Here the CDR3 DNA reads TGTGCCAGCAGCTTGCTGACGGAGATTGAGCAGTTCTTC. The encoded protein is CASSLLTEIEQFF. The whole variable domain, filled in from reference TRBV5-5 and TRBJ2-1, reads DAGVTQSPTHLIKTRGQQVTLRCSPISGHKSVSWYQQVLGQGPQFIFQYYEKEERGRGNFPDRFSARQFPNYSSELNVNALLLGDSALYLCASSLLTEIEQFFGPGTRLTVL.

This sequence joins TRBV6-6 and TRBJ2-5; the match to TRBD2 covers 10 bases. CDR3 length: 16 amino acids. The V gene end was trimmed by 4 bases and the J gene end by 5 bases; junction bases not matched to a gene: 10. Germline CDR1 reads MNHNY; CDR2 reads SVGAGI (reference sequence). This chain's CDR3 is CASSSPGLAPSETQYF. In DNA, the CDR3 is TGTGCCAGCAGTTCACCGGGACTAGCGCCCTCCGAGACCCAGTACTTC.